These 27 T cell receptor beta chains originate from one sample sequenced in a study of blood T cell repertoires in COVID-19. Produced via immunoSEQ multiplex PCR; TCRdb's table is partial and in-frame only. In the table there are roughly 76,000 clones, about 89% of which are singletons. Sequencing was done on a sample of PBMCs or T cells enriched from blood (not recorded which). These receptors came from a woman aged 45-59 years with acute COVID-19.

V usage is TRBV30 and J usage is TRBJ1-4; tentative D call: TRBD1 (6 bases). V lost 0 bases to trimming and J lost 0 bases, with 17 bases between them. The germline V gene has CDR1 GTSNPN and CDR2 SVGIG (reference sequence). The CDR3 sequence is 18 residues long. The CDR3 here is CAWSVIGGAFSTNEKLFF. CDR3 DNA sequence: TGTGCCTGGAGTGTAATCGGGGGGGCCTTCTCAACTAATGAAAAACTGTTTTTT. The full variable domain, completed using reference TRBV30 and TRBJ1-4, is SQTIHQWPATLVQPVGSPLSLECTVEGTSNPNLYWYRQAAGRGLQLLFYSVGIGQISSEVPQNLSASRPQDRQFILSSKKLLLSDSGFYLCAWSVIGGAFSTNEKLFFGSGTQLSVL.

The J gene is TRBJ2-1, the V gene TRBV7-3; TRBD2 agrees at 14 bases. There are 15 residues in the CDR3. J lost 8 bases, V lost 4 bases, and 4 bases had no gene match. Germline loops: CDR1 SGHTA, CDR2 FQGTGA. The CDR3 DNA reads as TGTGCCAGCAGCTATGGGACTAGCGGGAGACATGAGCAGTTCTTC. Translating it yields CASSYGTSGRHEQFF. The complete variable domain, with remaining parts taken from reference TRBV7-3 and TRBJ2-1, reads GAGVSQTPSNKVTEKGKYVELRCDPISGHTALYWYRQSLGQGPEFLIYFQGTGAADDSGLPNDRFFAVRPEGSVSTLKIQRTERGDSAVYLCASSYGTSGRHEQFFGPGTRLTVL.

This chain joins TRBV19 and TRBJ1-5, with 8 bases aligning to TRBD1. J was trimmed by 4 bases and V by 9 bases; bases with no gene match: 8. This CDR3 has 14 amino acids. CDR1 and CDR2 (germline): LNHDA, SQIVND (reference sequence). The CDR3 bases are TGTGCCAGCAGCCTCGGACAGGGAAATCAGCCCCAGCATTTT. Protein product: CASSLGQGNQPQHF.

J is TRBJ1-1 and V is TRBV6-2 or TRBV6-3; 9 bases align to TRBD1. Germline V lookup: CDR1 MNHEY, CDR2 SVGEGT. Trimming cost V 2 bases and J 4 bases; bases outside gene matches: 5. The CDR3 runs 15 residues. CDR3 residues: CASSYPGQGTTEAFF. The CDR3 DNA reads TGTGCCAGCAGTTACCCCGGACAGGGGACCACTGAAGCTTTCTTT.

The table lists this clone with a count of one. The chain joins TRBV7-8 to TRBJ1-4, with 7 bases that match TRBD1. CDR1 and CDR2 from the germline V gene are SGHVS and FQNEAQ. This CDR3 comprises 15 residues. V was pared by 3 bases and J by 4 bases, with 5 bases of the junction left unmatched. CDR3 amino acids: CASSFEGAYNEKLFF. The CDR3 DNA reads as TGTGCCAGCAGCTTTGAGGGGGCTTATAATGAAAAACTGTTTTTT. The full variable domain, with the rest looked up from reference TRBV7-8 and TRBJ1-4, is GAGVSQSPRYKVAKRGQDVALRCDPISGHVSLFWYQQALGQGPEFLTYFQNEAQLDKSGLPSDRFFAERPEGSVSTLKIQRTQQEDSAVYLCASSFEGAYNEKLFFGSGTQLSVL.

The rearrangement joins TRBV20-1 to TRBJ2-3; TRBD2 aligns across 16 bases. Trimming took 3 bases from V and 3 from J; bases not matched to a gene: 12. There are 19 residues in the CDR3. Per the germline V gene, CDR1 is DFQATT and CDR2 is SNEGSKA (reference sequence). The CDR3 is CSASAWGLAGGPGTDTQYF. CDR3 in DNA: TGCAGTGCTAGTGCGTGGGGACTAGCGGGAGGGCCGGGGACAGATACGCAGTATTTT.

The rearrangement links TRBV19 to TRBJ1-1; the D is unclear. The V and J ends lost 3 bases and 7 bases respectively, with 18 bases between them. The CDR3 sequence is 15 residues long. CDR1 is LNHDA and CDR2 is SQIVND in the germline V gene (reference sequence). The CDR3 is CASSITVAAGVEAFF. In DNA form, the CDR3 reads TGTGCCAGTAGTATTACGGTAGCGGCAGGCGTTGAAGCTTTCTTT.

The chain is built from TRBV29-1 and TRBJ2-1; 8 positions match TRBD1. The trim removed 6 bases at V and 3 bases at J, leaving 7 bases unmatched. Germline V gives CDR1 SQVTM, CDR2 ANQGSEA. The CDR3 length is 14 residues. The CDR3 sequence: CSVPGQENYNEQFF. The CDR3 DNA follows: TGCAGCGTACCGGGACAGGAGAACTACAATGAGCAGTTCTTC.

This clone was counted ten times or more. The chain uses TRBV9 and TRBJ2-5; 12 nucleotides match TRBD1. This CDR3 contains 15 residues. Germline V gives CDR1 SGDLS, CDR2 YYNGEE. The J segment lost 5 bases and the V segment lost 3 bases, leaving 5 bases of the junction unmatched. The CDR3 loop is CASSGGQGAGETQYF. Written as DNA, the CDR3 is TGTGCCAGCAGCGGGGGACAGGGGGCTGGCGAGACCCAGTACTTC.

The rearrangement joins TRBV5-4 to TRBJ2-1; D remains unclear. The germline gives CDR1 SGHNT, CDR2 YYREEE (reference sequence). V was cut by 0 bases and J by 5 bases, with 15 bases left in between. The CDR3 sequence is 16 residues long. The chain's CDR3 is CASSLARPGLHNEQFF. CDR3 nucleotide sequence: TGTGCCAGCAGCTTGGCCCGTCCTGGGCTGCACAATGAGCAGTTCTTC.

The chain joins TRBV29-1 to TRBJ1-2; 8 bases agree with TRBD1. CDR3 size: 13 residues. Trimming at V came to 7 bases and at J to 3 bases, leaving 7 bases not matched to a gene. Germline CDR1 is SQVTM and CDR2 is ANQGSEA. The CDR3 bases are TGCAGCGCCTTTCAGGGGGCCTACTATGGCTACACCTTC. Translated: CSAFQGAYYGYTF.

This clone was observed a few times. Written as DNA, the CDR3 is TGTGCCAGCAAGACAGGGAGCTATGGCTACACCTTC. As protein: CASKTGSYGYTF. This chain joins TRBV28 and TRBJ1-2; TRBD1 agrees at 7 bases. Germline-derived CDR1 and CDR2 are MDHEN and SYDVKM. The ends lost 7 bases at V and 4 bases at J; junction bases unmatched: 3. The CDR3 consists of 12 residues.

The chain has TRBV18 and TRBJ1-6; a possible D gene is TRBD1 (6 bases). Trimming took 5 bases from V and 8 from J, leaving 10 bases between them. The CDR3 contains 13 residues. Germline CDR1 and CDR2: KGHSH and LQKENI. As DNA, the CDR3 is TGTGCCAGCTCATCCCACAGGGATTCACCCCTCCACTTT. Protein sequence: CASSSHRDSPLHF. Variable domain in full (rest from reference TRBV18 and TRBJ1-6): NAGVMQNPRHLVRRRGQEARLRCSPMKGHSHVYWYRQLPEEGLKFMVYLQKENIIDESGMPKERFSAEFPKEGPSILRIQQVVRGDSAAYFCASSSHRDSPLHFGNGTRLTVT.

V is TRBV6-4 and J is TRBJ2-1, with D possibly TRBD2 on 6 matching bases. Trimming removed 2 bases at V and 4 bases at J, with 15 bases between. Germline CDR1 reads MRHNA; CDR2 reads SNTAGT. This CDR3 spans 16 amino acids. In DNA form, the CDR3 reads TGTGCCAGCAGTGACGCCTCCGGGAGCGGTTACAATGAGCAGTTCTTC. It translates to CASSDASGSGYNEQFF.

This rearrangement joins TRBV29-1 to TRBJ1-2, with 7 bases lining up with TRBD1. Trimming at V came to 3 bases and at J to 3 bases, leaving 7 bases not matched to a gene. The CDR3 contains 14 residues. The germline CDR1 and CDR2 sequences are SQVTM and ANQGSEA. The CDR3 region is CSVETDRPYYGYTF. The DNA of the CDR3 is TGCAGCGTTGAGACGGACAGGCCCTACTATGGCTACACCTTC.

In its sample, this clone was seen once. V gene TRBV24-1 combines with J gene TRBJ2-7, with 8 bases lining up with TRBD2. CDR1 is KGHDR, CDR2 SFDVKD, per germline. Losses at the gene ends were 2 bases for V and 5 bases for J; bases not matched to a gene: 7. The CDR3 extends over 15 amino acids. CDR3: CATSDSLAGGDEQYF. The CDR3 DNA reads as TGTGCCACCAGTGATTCCCTTGCGGGGGGCGACGAGCAGTACTTC.

Only one count was recorded for this clone. This chain connects TRBV9 to TRBJ2-7; D might be TRBD1 (6 bases). CDR3 length: 14 amino acids. CDR1 SGDLS and CDR2 YYNGEE come from the germline V gene. Trimming took 4 bases from V and 2 from J, leaving 13 bases between them. The CDR3 sequence: CASSPRTEAYEQYF. The CDR3, as DNA: TGTGCCAGCAGCCCCCGGACAGAAGCCTACGAGCAGTACTTC.

This clone was seen once. The chain joins TRBV5-5 to TRBJ2-3, with TRBD2 matching 12 bases. The CDR3 runs to 16 residues. V trimming: 4 bases; J trimming: 5 bases; junction bases outside the gene matches: 8. CDR1 and CDR2 (germline): SGHKS, YYEKEE (reference sequence). CDR3 protein: CASSPRTSGIGDTQYF. The CDR3 bases are TGTGCCAGCAGCCCGCGGACTAGCGGGATCGGAGATACGCAGTATTTT.

A word on this clone: This same CDR3 is encoded by further DNA sequences in the sample. The rearrangement uses TRBV27 and TRBJ2-7; D is perhaps TRBD1 (7 bases). This CDR3 is built from 15 residues. CDR1 and CDR2 (germline): MNHEY, SMNVEV (reference sequence). Trimming removed 3 bases from V and 2 bases from J, with 14 bases in between. The CDR3 protein is CASSFARGAPYEQYF. CDR3 in DNA: TGTGCCAGCAGTTTCGCCAGGGGGGCCCCCTACGAGCAGTACTTC.

J is TRBJ1-5 and V is TRBV7-2, with TRBD1 matching 9 bases. The junction had 6 bases not matched to a gene; V was cut back by 3 bases and J by 6 bases. This CDR3 has 15 residues. The germline CDR1 and CDR2 sequences are SGHTA and FQGNSA. The CDR3: CASSLVQGASQPQHF. CDR3 nucleotides: TGTGCCAGCAGCTTGGTACAGGGGGCGAGTCAGCCCCAGCATTTT.

The chain uses TRBV18 and TRBJ1-1; 10 positions agree with TRBD1. V trimming: 0 bases; J trimming: 10 bases; junction bases outside the gene matches: 2. This CDR3 is built from 13 residues. The germline V gene has CDR1 KGHSH and CDR2 LQKENI. The CDR3 here is CASSPPGQGRAFF. The CDR3 nucleotides are TGTGCCAGCTCACCACCGGGACAGGGGAGAGCTTTCTTT.

The rearrangement uses TRBV10-3 and TRBJ2-7, with 10 bases lining up with TRBD1. The CDR3 consists of 14 residues. The ends lost 3 bases at V and 4 bases at J; junction bases unmatched: 3. Germline-derived CDR1 and CDR2 are ENHRY and SYGVKD. CDR3 loop: CAISEPGQGYEQYF. The DNA for the CDR3 is TGTGCCATCAGTGAACCGGGACAGGGGTACGAGCAGTACTTC.

The chain is built from TRBV5-6 and TRBJ1-2, with D uncertain. This CDR3 region has 13 residues. The germline CDR1 and CDR2 sequences are SGHDT and YYEEEE. V was shortened by 2 bases and J by 8 bases, with 13 bases between the two germline ends. This CDR3 reads CASSFNKAGGYTF. Here the CDR3 DNA reads TGTGCCAGCAGCTTCAATAAGGCGGGCGGCTACACCTTC.

The V call is TRBV24-1, the J call TRBJ2-1, with D possibly matching TRBD2 (5 bases). The CDR3 sequence is 14 residues long. The germline V gene has CDR1 KGHDR and CDR2 SFDVKD. The V and J ends lost 8 bases and 6 bases respectively, with 16 bases between them. The CDR3 nucleotides read TGTGCCACCAAGGACTCCGGAGGTAGCAATGAGCAGTTCTTC. It codes for CATKDSGGSNEQFF.

The genes are TRBV7-2 and TRBJ1-2; D is undetermined. The V and J ends lost 1 base and 6 bases respectively, with 6 bases between them. CDR1 is SGHTA and CDR2 is FQGNSA in the germline V gene. The CDR3 is 12 amino acids. The CDR3: CASSLDRNGYTF. CDR3 nucleotide sequence: TGTGCCAGCAGCTTAGACAGAAATGGCTACACCTTC.

The genes are TRBV27 and TRBJ2-7, with unresolved D. This CDR3 has 16 residues. Trimming removed 0 bases from V and 0 bases from J, with 12 bases in between. CDR1 and CDR2 (germline): MNHEY, SMNVEV (reference sequence). The CDR3 loop is CASSLSAAEPSYEQYF. The CDR3 coding sequence is TGTGCCAGCAGTTTATCGGCGGCAGAACCCTCCTACGAGCAGTACTTC.

The CDR3 is CASSLATPQETQYF. The CDR3 bases are TGCGCCAGCAGCTTGGCCACCCCGCAGGAGACCCAGTACTTC. This chain links TRBV5-1 with TRBJ2-5; D is undetermined. Germline assignment: CDR1 SGHRS and CDR2 YFSETQ. CDR3 length equals 14 residues. V shed 0 bases and J shed 5 bases, with 11 bases lying between them.